These 18 T cell receptor beta chains share one sample of origin, sequenced in a study of blood T cell repertoires in COVID-19. TCRdb keeps only in-frame clones here, not all; method: immunoSEQ multiplex PCR. Of hundreds of thousands of clones in the sample, approximately 86% were seen once. Sequenced material: peripheral blood. All receptors derive from a woman in her twenties or thirties who had recovered from COVID-19.

This chain joins TRBV10-3 and TRBJ1-1; no clear D. The V gene's germline CDR1 is ENHRY and CDR2 SYGVKD. This CDR3 has 11 amino acids. The germline V and J ends were trimmed by 2 bases and 8 bases, with 6 bases remaining between them. The CDR3 DNA follows: TGTGCCATCAGTGAGGATACAGAAGCTTTCTTT. It is translated as CAISEDTEAFF.

The chain recombines TRBV30 with TRBJ1-1; no reliable D call. V was pared by 2 bases and J by 4 bases, with 11 bases between. Germline values: CDR1 GTSNPN, CDR2 SVGIG (reference sequence). The CDR3 spans 13 residues. The CDR3 here is CAWSPGVATEAFF. The DNA of the CDR3 is TGTGCCTGGAGTCCCGGGGTAGCCACTGAAGCTTTCTTT.

This clone was seen a few times. This chain links TRBV5-1 with TRBJ2-3; D gene uncertain. CDR3 length: 12 amino acids. V lost 2 bases and J lost 6, with 7 bases in between. Germline lookup yields CDR1 SGHRS and CDR2 YFSETQ. This chain's CDR3 is CASSLISDTQYF. The CDR3 bases are TGCGCCAGCAGCTTAATCTCGGATACGCAGTATTTT.

The rearrangement joins TRBV27 to TRBJ1-1, with D unresolved. V gave up 3 bases and J gave up 0 bases, with 14 bases separating them. The germline gives CDR1 MNHEY, CDR2 SMNVEV (reference sequence). This CDR3 is 16 amino acids long. In nucleotides, the CDR3 is TGTGCCAGCAGTTTGTGGGCCCACGGAATGAACACTGAAGCTTTCTTT. As protein: CASSLWAHGMNTEAFF.

The chain has TRBV20-1 and TRBJ2-1, with TRBD2 matching over 11 bases. CDR3 length: 14 amino acids. The germline V gene has CDR1 DFQATT and CDR2 SNEGSKA (reference sequence). Trimming at V came to 3 bases and at J to 8 bases, leaving 6 bases not matched to a gene. The CDR3 region is CSASLAGGSDEQFF. In DNA form, the CDR3 reads TGCAGTGCTAGTCTAGCGGGAGGTTCGGATGAGCAGTTCTTC.

This clone was detected only a few times. V and J are TRBV7-8 and TRBJ1-3; 9 nucleotides align to TRBD1. V gave up 5 bases and J gave up 4 bases; unmatched junction bases: 15. The CDR3 is 18 residues long. Looked up from germline, CDR1 is SGHVS and CDR2 is FQNEAQ. CDR3 region: CASSARDRVLSLGNTIYF. The CDR3 DNA is TGTGCCAGCAGCGCCCGGGACAGGGTTCTCTCTTTGGGAAACACCATATATTTT.

This clone was detected only once. The chain links TRBV19 to TRBJ1-1; D is undetermined. Germline V gives CDR1 LNHDA, CDR2 SQIVND (reference sequence). This CDR3 spans 16 amino acids. Deletions cut 3 bases from V and 7 bases from J, with 21 bases between. The CDR3 region has the DNA TGTGCCAGTAGTATGGGTCGGAGGGCGGGTGTTGGTGAAGCTTTCTTT. Its translation is CASSMGRRAGVGEAFF.

The chain uses TRBV6-5 and TRBJ2-7, with D possibly TRBD1 on 6 matching bases. Trimming pared 3 bases from V and 1 base from J, leaving 10 bases between. CDR1 and CDR2 from the germline V gene are MNHEY and SVGAGI. The length of the CDR3 is 14 residues. The CDR3 DNA reads TGTGCCAGCAGTTATGGACAGACGTCCTACGAGCAGTACTTC. Its protein product is CASSYGQTSYEQYF.

This clone was seen only once. This chain joins TRBV4-3 and TRBJ2-1; the match to TRBD2 covers 7 bases. V gave up 0 bases and J gave up 8 bases; unmatched junction bases: 10. The CDR3 is 16 residues long. Per germline, CDR1 LGHNA and CDR2 YSLEER. In nucleotides, the CDR3 is TGCGCCAGCAGCCAAGATCTTGGCGGGAGATTAGATGAGCAGTTCTTC. As protein: CASSQDLGGRLDEQFF.

The chain employs TRBV4-1 and TRBJ2-7; 10 positions match TRBD2. After removal of 1 base from V and 5 bases from J, the junction contained 8 bases not matched to a gene. The CDR3 covers 16 residues. Germline lookup yields CDR1 MGHRA and CDR2 YSYEKL. The CDR3 reads CASSQGGGLASDEQYF. The CDR3 nucleotides are TGCGCCAGCAGCCAAGGAGGGGGACTAGCGAGCGACGAGCAGTACTTC.

The chain links TRBV5-1 to TRBJ2-1, with TRBD2 identical over 13 bases. Germline V gene lookup returns CDR1 SGHRS and CDR2 YFSETQ. The V gene end was trimmed by 4 bases and the J gene end by 6 bases; junction bases not matched to a gene: 4. The CDR3 is 15 amino acids. In DNA form, the CDR3 reads TGCGCCAGCAGCGCCACTAGCGGGGGGGCCAATGAGCAGTTCTTC. Encoded protein: CASSATSGGANEQFF.

The chain combines TRBV19 with TRBJ2-4; D unresolved. CDR3 length: 16 residues. V was pared by 1 base and J by 2 bases, with 12 bases between. Germline V gives CDR1 LNHDA, CDR2 SQIVND (reference sequence). CDR3 in amino acids: CASSIGSSGPKNIQYF. CDR3 DNA sequence: TGTGCCAGTAGTATAGGTTCTAGTGGTCCCAAAAACATTCAGTACTTC.

This chain connects TRBV6-5 to TRBJ2-5; the D gene is possibly TRBD2 (5 bases). Germline V gene data show CDR1 as MNHEY and CDR2 as SVGAGI. There are 14 residues in the CDR3. V lost 6 bases to trimming and J lost 4 bases, with 15 bases between them. CDR3: CASSQYSGRETQYF. The CDR3 DNA follows: TGTGCCAGCAGCCAGTACTCGGGGAGAGAGACCCAGTACTTC.

The V call is TRBV10-3, the J call TRBJ1-4; 7 bases are a match to TRBD1. J gave up 0 bases and V 6 bases, and 10 bases lay outside the gene matches. This CDR3 has 17 amino acids. Germline CDR1 reads ENHRY; CDR2 reads SYGVKD. CDR3 bases: TGTGCCATCAGCGATTCGGGACAGACTGCAACTAATGAAAAACTGTTTTTT. This sequence encodes CAISDSGQTATNEKLFF.

The genes are TRBV5-6 and TRBJ1-5; a possible D gene is TRBD1 (5 bases). Germline V gene data show CDR1 as SGHDT and CDR2 as YYEEEE. The CDR3 runs to 15 residues. Trimming cost V 0 bases and J 7 bases, with 14 bases left between them. The CDR3 DNA sequence: TGTGCCAGCAGCTTGGCCAGGGCGGTCGGCCAGCCCCAGCATTTT. Amino acids: CASSLARAVGQPQHF.

The chain links TRBV12-3 or TRBV12-4 to TRBJ2-7; 7 nucleotides match TRBD1. Trimming at V came to 6 bases and at J to 6 bases, leaving 5 bases not matched to a gene. CDR3 length equals 12 residues. CDR3 nucleotide sequence: TGTGCCAGCAGCAAGCCAGGGGGCGAGCAGTACTTC. It encodes CASSKPGGEQYF.

The chain is built from TRBV6-6 and TRBJ1-5; tentative D call: TRBD1 (5 bases). The germline V and J ends were trimmed by 0 bases and 4 bases, with 13 bases remaining between them. The germline gives CDR1 MNHNY, CDR2 SVGAGI (reference sequence). The CDR3 runs to 16 residues. CDR3 nucleotides: TGTGCCAGCAGTTACTCGGAAAGGGGCGTGAATCAGCCCCAGCATTTT. Translating it yields CASSYSERGVNQPQHF.

This clone was found once. The V call is TRBV7-8, the J call TRBJ1-2, with D perhaps matching TRBD1 (5 bases). V was trimmed by 5 bases and J by 0 bases, leaving 13 bases between them. The CDR3 is 15 amino acids. Germline assignment: CDR1 SGHVS and CDR2 FQNEAQ. CDR3 in amino acids: CASSEQDETNYGYTF. The DNA of the CDR3 is TGTGCCAGCAGCGAACAGGACGAAACTAACTATGGCTACACCTTC.